The source of this T cell receptor (beta chain) is a study of blood T cell repertoires in COVID-19 (TCRdb year 2020). The study in broad terms: Samples covering the acute and convalescent phases of COVID-19 were provided by collaborators in the United States, Italy and Spain. A freely available public database, intended as a resource for researchers studying the immune response to SARS-CoV-2, is where the repertoires were released. Subjects who had been exposed to COVID-19, were actively infected with it, or had recovered from it provided the deeply sampled blood TCRbeta repertoires that made up the dataset. A de-identified subject ID, COVID-19 status, age in years and sex were almost always included in the sample metadata. Where available, HLA class I and class II types were obtained from metadata supplied by the sample provider rather than from assay-based typing. Samples were obtained from the ongoing ImmuneRACE study (first 160 participants) and from over 1,000 subjects provided by 6 global collaborators. The prospective study material was composed of cDNA or gDNA derived from T cells, B-cell-depleted T cells, or PBMCs. Points the paper makes about the study in general: How much clinical and demographic metadata was included differed by source and by participant, and the metadata was provided uncurated.

TCRbeta CDR3 regions were amplified from genomic DNA using the immunoSEQ Assay, a bias-controlled multiplex PCR. The study's processing was this. Within the assay, amplification of reference gene primers was used to estimate how many nucleated cells each sample contained. To quantify the absolute abundance of each unique TCRbeta CDR3 rearrangement, sequence reads were collapsed and filtered. For each sample, productive Simpson clonality was calculated by taking the square root of Simpson's diversity index across productive rearrangements. The clones in this table, taken by TCRdb from immuneACCESS, are in-frame only. Not every clone is retained; where verified, under half of the shortfall comes from an unresolved V gene, and the cause of the rest is unknown. V and J calls and clone size come straight from that table; D and trimming were deduced from the DNA. Within this sample are 200,000 to 300,000 clones, with under 90% of them counted one time only. The ten largest clones capture around 4% of the sample.

V loses 4 bases at its end and J loses 2 bases; junction bases beyond the gene matches: 6. Sequences SQVTM (CDR1) and ANQGSEA (CDR2) are obtained from the germline V gene. There are 16 amino acids in the CDR3, from cysteine to phenylalanine inclusive. The sequence is cut down to CDR3 DNA, 48 bases in frame from base 1. Comments on this clone: No antigen is known for it. Qualities for individual bases were not recorded, and no much larger clone is one base off.

Whole blood was collected in K2EDTA tubes by collaborating institutions according to the institutions' own protocols. For TCRbeta analysis, collaborators shipped samples as frozen whole blood, isolated PBMCs, or DNA extracted from either of those sample types. Sample: peripheral blood. This receptor was identified in a man aged 60-69 years with acute or convalescent COVID-19. The V and J genes are TRBV29-1 and TRBJ2-1, with 12 bases in between that match TRBD2. The sequenced DNA: TGCAGCGTTGGCTCTAGCGGGAGGGGAACCTACAATGAGCAGTTCTTC. It translates as CSVGSSGRGTYNEQFF.